One and the same sample provided the 17 T cell receptor beta chains below, sequenced in a study of regulatory T cells in long-lasting Graves disease. Regarding time point: newly diagnosed GD, antithyroid drugs for less than 3 months. PBMC-extracted RNA yielded the TCR library. Arm-PCR of CDR3 regions with iRepertoire HTBI primers generated TCR beta libraries. In TCRdb, the multiplex PCR reads were re-called with MiXCR into one record per CDR3 protein. The sample consists of 400,000 to 550,000 distinct CDR3 sequences, 15% to 20% of them appearing once. The same sample was also used in a study of T cells in Graves' hyperthyroidism and ophthalmopathy.

The input for sequencing was peripheral blood mononuclear cells (PBMCs), taken at new diagnosis, from a patient treated with antithyroid drugs. These receptor sequences come from a woman in her 30s with Graves disease.

In this sample, this clonotype turned up many times. The CDR3 DNA reads TGTGCCAGCAGCAGCCCGGGACAGGGGGTCAATCAGCCCCAGCATTTT. Amino acids: CASSSPGQGVNQPQHF. V and J are TRBV5-8 and TRBJ1-5; TRBD1 aligns across 11 bases. The CDR3 loop spans 16 amino acids. CDR1 and CDR2 from the germline V gene are SGHTS and YDEGEE. The J segment lost 3 bases and the V segment lost 4 bases, leaving 6 bases of the junction unmatched. The full variable domain, its missing parts supplied by reference TRBV5-8 and TRBJ1-5, is EAGVTQSPTHLIKTRGQQATLRCSPISGHTSVYWYQQALGLGLQFLLWYDEGEERNRGNFPPRFSGRQFPNYSSELNVNALELEDSALYLCASSSPGQGVNQPQHFGDGTRLSIL.

The chain carries TRBV6-5 and TRBJ1-2; D might be TRBD1 (5 bases). This CDR3 has 14 amino acids. Germline V gives CDR1 MNHEY, CDR2 SVGAGI. V lost 1 base, J lost 4 bases, and 10 bases lay in between. The CDR3: CASSYLDSFYGYTF. In nucleotides, the CDR3 is TGTGCCAGCAGTTACTTAGACAGCTTCTATGGCTACACCTTC.

About this clonotype: This may come from a read error, since a much larger clone is one base off. The chain joins TRBV7-9 to TRBJ2-1, with a weak D call TRBD2 (5 bases). Germline-derived CDR1 and CDR2 are SEHNR and FQNEAQ (reference sequence). The CDR3 extends over 15 amino acids. Trimming pared 3 bases from V and 5 bases from J, leaving 14 bases between. CDR3 in amino acids: CASSLRARGHNEQFF. The CDR3 region has the DNA TGTGCCAGCAGCTTGAGGGCACGGGGTCACAATGAGCAGTTCTTC.

This clonotype appeared many times. V gene TRBV20-1 combines with J gene TRBJ2-7; 9 positions agree with TRBD2. Germline V gene lookup returns CDR1 DFQATT and CDR2 SNEGSKA (reference sequence). The CDR3 sequence is 13 residues long. Unmatched junction bases numbered 6, after V lost 5 bases and J lost 4 bases. The CDR3 protein is CSAAGTSFYEQYF. The CDR3, as DNA: TGCAGTGCTGCGGGGACTAGCTTTTACGAGCAGTACTTC.

This clonotype was observed a handful of times. J is TRBJ2-1 and V is TRBV6-1, with D tentatively TRBD2 (6 bases). Germline lookup yields CDR1 MNHNS and CDR2 SASEGT. This CDR3 is built from 14 residues. The V end lost 11 bases, the J end lost 7 bases, and 21 bases lay between the germline ends. The CDR3 region has the DNA TGTGCCGTACGGGTCGGGGGACGGGGGAATGAGCAGTTCTTC. Amino acids: CAVRVGGRGNEQFF.

The rearrangement joins TRBV20-1 to TRBJ2-6; a possible D gene is TRBD1 (5 bases). The CDR3 length is 15 residues. V gave up 6 bases and J gave up 1 base, with 13 bases separating them. Germline CDR1 is DFQATT and CDR2 is SNEGSKA (reference sequence). CDR3 DNA sequence: TGCAGTGCAAAGACAAGACAGTCTGGGGCCAACGTCCTGACTTTC. This encodes CSAKTRQSGANVLTF.

This clonotype was found many times. J is TRBJ2-5 and V is TRBV30, with 8 bases lining up with TRBD2. V was clipped by 2 bases and J by 5 bases; unmatched bases: 4. The CDR3 sequence is 13 residues long. The germline CDR1 and CDR2 sequences are GTSNPN and SVGIG (reference sequence). CDR3 amino acids: CAWSSGGGETQYF. The CDR3 DNA is TGTGCCTGGAGTTCTGGCGGGGGGGAGACCCAGTACTTC.

This clonotype was seen many times. This rearrangement joins TRBV13 to TRBJ2-1; 8 nucleotides align to TRBD2. In germline, CDR1 is PRHDT, CDR2 FYEKMQ (reference sequence). CDR3 length: 16 residues. The V gene end was trimmed by 2 bases and the J gene end by 1 base; junction bases not matched to a gene: 4. The CDR3 DNA reads as TGTGCCAGCAGCTTAATCGGGGGGGGATCCTACAATGAGCAGTTCTTC. Its translation: CASSLIGGGSYNEQFF.

CDR3 nucleotides: TGTGCCACCACAATATCTAGCGGGAGGGACTCCTACAATGAGCAGTTCTTC. As protein: CATTISSGRDSYNEQFF. The chain uses TRBV19 and TRBJ2-1; 12 bases align to TRBD2. The length of the CDR3 is 17 residues. Germline CDR1 LNHDA, CDR2 SQIVND (reference sequence). The V segment lost 10 bases and the J segment 0 bases; nucleotides outside the gene matches: 10.

This clonotype was seen a handful of times. This chain uses TRBV7-2 with TRBJ2-1, with 10 bases that match TRBD2. The junction had 6 bases not matched to a gene; V was cut back by 6 bases and J by 7 bases. Germline V gives CDR1 SGHTA, CDR2 FQGNSA. The CDR3 sequence is 14 residues long. The CDR3 nucleotides read TGTGCCAGCAGAATAGCGGGAGGTGGGAATGAGCAGTTCTTC. Translated, it gives CASRIAGGGNEQFF.

This chain links TRBV6-2 or TRBV6-3 with TRBJ1-1; D unclear. Trimming cost V 6 bases and J 0 bases, with 8 bases left between them. The CDR3 contains 13 residues. The germline V gene encodes CDR1 MNHEY and CDR2 SVGEGT. This CDR3 reads CASSQRVNTEAFF. The DNA of the CDR3 is TGTGCCAGCAGCCAACGGGTGAACACTGAAGCTTTCTTT.

A few counts support this clonotype. The J gene is TRBJ1-5, the V gene TRBV4-2; D is uncertain. V lost 0 bases and J lost 1, with 7 bases in between. The CDR3 is 15 residues long. The germline V gene has CDR1 LGHNA and CDR2 YNFKEQ. The CDR3 bases are TGTGCCAGCAGCCAAGATAAAGGAAGCAATCAGCCCCAGCATTTT. Its protein is CASSQDKGSNQPQHF.

This clonotype has a count of ten or more. The chain joins TRBV27 to TRBJ2-7; 8 nucleotides agree with TRBD2. The CDR3 has 15 amino acids. Losses at the gene ends were 0 bases for V and 3 bases for J; bases not matched to a gene: 4. Germline-derived CDR1 and CDR2 are MNHEY and SMNVEV (reference sequence). DNA of the CDR3: TGTGCCAGCAGTTTATCAGGGACTAGACACTACGAGCAGTACTTC. This translates into CASSLSGTRHYEQYF.

This clonotype was seen repeatedly, ten times or more. The CDR3 spells CASSPNPSTDTQYF. CDR3 nucleotides: TGTGCCAGCAGCCCAAACCCTTCCACAGATACGCAGTATTTT. The V call is TRBV7-6, the J call TRBJ2-3, with D unclear. The CDR3 covers 14 residues. V was clipped by 5 bases and J by 2 bases, with 11 bases between them. Germline-derived CDR1 and CDR2 are SGHVS and FNYEAQ.

This clonotype was counted at least ten times. As DNA, the CDR3 is TGTGCCAGTAGTCCCATGGTTAGCGGGGATTCTTCTTCTACCTACGAGCAGTACTTC. Translating gives CASSPMVSGDSSSTYEQYF. This chain joins TRBV19 and TRBJ2-7, with 8 bases identical to TRBD2. The CDR3 length is 19 residues. In germline, CDR1 is LNHDA, CDR2 SQIVND (reference sequence). The J segment lost 2 bases and the V segment lost 5 bases, leaving 20 bases of the junction unmatched.

Many counts were recorded for this clonotype. The chain has TRBV11-1 and TRBJ2-4; maybe TRBD2 (6 bases). There are 15 residues in the CDR3. Trimming took 5 bases from V and 1 from J, leaving 12 bases between them. CDR1 is SGHAT, CDR2 FQDESV, per germline (reference sequence). The CDR3 coding sequence is TGTGCCAGCAGCGGTGGAGGGTCGGCCAAAAACATTCAGTACTTC. Its translation is CASSGGGSAKNIQYF.

This sequence joins TRBV5-5 and TRBJ2-7; D is unresolved. V was trimmed by 1 base and J by 0 bases, leaving 8 bases between them. The CDR3 covers 14 residues. CDR1 and CDR2 (germline): SGHKS, YYEKEE (reference sequence). The CDR3 sequence: CASSLISTSYEQYF. CDR3 nucleotide sequence: TGTGCCAGCAGCTTGATCTCCACCTCCTACGAGCAGTACTTC.